Shown below are 8 T cell receptor beta chains from a single sample sequenced in a study of regulatory T cells in long-lasting Graves disease. To make TCR beta libraries, researchers used iRepertoire HTBI primers and Arm-PCR of CDR3 regions. TCRdb re-derived calls from the multiplex PCR reads in MiXCR, one entry per CDR3 protein. Here the sample spans around 500,000 distinct CDR3 sequences, around an eighth being singletons. The time point here: newly diagnosed GD, antithyroid drugs for less than 3 months. After RNA was extracted from PBMCs, the TCR library was made from it. These data are also associated with another study on T cells in Graves' hyperthyroidism and ophthalmopathy.

The sequences come from peripheral blood mononuclear cells (PBMCs), collected at new diagnosis, from a patient treated with antithyroid drugs. These TCRs come from a young man with Graves disease.

This clonotype has at least ten counts. The V call is TRBV10-3, the J call TRBJ1-1; D unresolved. The CDR3 contains 14 residues. V gave up 0 bases and J gave up 4 bases, with 9 bases separating them. Germline-derived CDR1 and CDR2 are ENHRY and SYGVKD. The CDR3 sequence is CAISESMEITEAFF. In DNA form, the CDR3 reads TGTGCCATCAGTGAGTCGATGGAGATCACTGAAGCTTTCTTT.

This clonotype was recorded many times. The V gene is TRBV12-3 or TRBV12-4, the J gene TRBJ2-5; D is unclear. Trimming stripped 3 bases from V and 1 base from J, with 9 bases between. The CDR3 is 14 residues long. CDR3 residues: CASSFGRIQETQYF. CDR3 DNA sequence: TGTGCCAGCAGTTTTGGTCGGATCCAAGAGACCCAGTACTTC.

In this sample, this clonotype turned up many times. The chain couples TRBV3-1 to TRBJ2-2; possibly TRBD1 for D (6 bases). Trimming removed 6 bases from V and 5 bases from J, with 13 bases in between. Per germline, CDR1 LGHDT and CDR2 YNNKEL (reference sequence). The CDR3 consists of 14 residues. CDR3 sequence: CASRRGGGTGELFF. CDR3 coding DNA: TGTGCCAGCAGAAGAGGGGGTGGAACCGGGGAGCTGTTTTTT.

J is TRBJ1-2 and V is TRBV10-3, with D uncertain. This CDR3 has 17 amino acids. V was cut by 7 bases and J by 0 bases, with 21 bases left in between. Germline loops: CDR1 ENHRY, CDR2 SYGVKD. The CDR3 region is CAIMRSERKLSNYGYTF. CDR3 nucleotides: TGTGCCATCATGAGGTCGGAACGGAAACTATCTAACTATGGCTACACCTTC.

This chain links TRBV28 with TRBJ2-1; 7 positions match TRBD1. Unmatched junction bases numbered 7, after V lost 2 bases and J lost 3 bases. Germline CDR1 is MDHEN and CDR2 is SYDVKM. The CDR3 contains 16 residues. The CDR3 bases are TGTGCCAGCAGTTTAAAAGGGGGCTCCTACTACAATGAGCAGTTCTTC. Residues: CASSLKGGSYYNEQFF.

In its sample, this clonotype was seen many times. The chain has TRBV7-8 and TRBJ2-3; 7 bases are shared with TRBD2. CDR1 and CDR2 (germline): SGHVS, FQNEAQ. The CDR3 consists of 17 residues. J was trimmed by 2 bases and V by 4 bases; bases with no gene match: 12. The CDR3 spells CASSSGSSGANTDTQYF. CDR3 DNA: TGTGCCAGCAGCTCGGGATCGAGCGGGGCTAACACAGATACGCAGTATTTT.

This clonotype appeared many times. The CDR3 DNA follows: TGTGCCAGCAGTTTGAGGGGGACACCTCAAGTGGATGAGCAGTTCTTC. Translating it yields CASSLRGTPQVDEQFF. The V and J genes are TRBV13 and TRBJ2-1; perhaps TRBD1 as D (6 bases). V was trimmed by 6 bases and J by 8 bases, leaving 23 bases between them. The CDR3 is made up of 16 amino acids. Germline CDR1 PRHDT, CDR2 FYEKMQ (reference sequence).

This clonotype appeared a few times. The J gene is TRBJ1-2, the V gene TRBV19; D is unclear. Trimming took 6 bases from V and 1 from J, leaving 12 bases between them. Germline CDR1 reads LNHDA; CDR2 reads SQIVND (reference sequence). This CDR3 region has 14 residues. The CDR3 DNA follows: TGTGCCAGTAGAGGAGGCGGGCGTAACTATGGCTACACCTTC. It yields the protein CASRGGGRNYGYTF.